This entry lists 23 T cell receptor beta chains sequenced from one sample in a study of T cells in Graves' hyperthyroidism and ophthalmopathy. Amplified regions were TCR beta CDR3 sequences from RNA transcripts. When the TCR CDR3 underwent first-round RT-PCR, the HTBI primer set was used. Via MiXCR, TCRdb re-called the multiplex PCR reads, giving one row per CDR3 protein. The repertoire holds about 610,000 distinct CDR3 sequences, with about 14% as singletons. Material: blood. These receptors originate from a woman in her thirties or forties with Graves' ophthalmopathy.

This clonotype was seen repeatedly, ten times or more. The chain carries TRBV7-2 and TRBJ2-7; a possible D gene is TRBD2 (5 bases). Germline V lookup: CDR1 SGHTA, CDR2 FQGNSA. Trimming removed 5 bases from V and 0 bases from J, with 11 bases in between. This CDR3 is built from 14 residues. In DNA form, the CDR3 reads TGTGCCAGCAGCCCCTCCGGGGACTCCTACGAGCAGTACTTC. Residues: CASSPSGDSYEQYF.

This clonotype was seen repeatedly, ten times or more. The chain joins TRBV13 to TRBJ2-7, with D possibly being TRBD2 (6 bases). The CDR3 extends over 14 amino acids. Germline values: CDR1 PRHDT, CDR2 FYEKMQ (reference sequence). Trimming shortened V by 5 bases and J by 3 bases, and 14 bases separated the two germline ends. CDR3 amino acids: CASSHQDYLYEQYF. The CDR3 bases are TGTGCCAGCAGCCATCAGGACTATCTCTACGAGCAGTACTTC.

This clonotype has more than one count but fewer than ten. The DNA of the CDR3 is TGTGCCAGTAGTATGTTAGCGGGAGGGCCTAACACAGATACGCAGTATTTT. This gives the protein CASSMLAGGPNTDTQYF. This chain uses TRBV19 with TRBJ2-3; 11 bases are shared with TRBD2. This CDR3 comprises 17 residues. V shed 3 bases and J 2 bases; nucleotides not matched to a gene: 7. CDR1 is LNHDA and CDR2 is SQIVND in the germline V gene (reference sequence).

V gene TRBV29-1 combines with J gene TRBJ2-5, with 7 bases that match TRBD1. V lost 5 bases and J lost 5; bases outside the gene matches: 8. There are 13 residues in the CDR3. Per the germline V gene, CDR1 is SQVTM and CDR2 is ANQGSEA. CDR3: CSVLRGTAETQYF. CDR3 nucleotide sequence: TGCAGCGTTCTTCGTGGGACAGCGGAGACCCAGTACTTC.

This clonotype was recorded a few times. V and J are TRBV28 and TRBJ1-6, with a weak D call TRBD1 (5 bases). The V end was cut by 1 base, the J end by 10 bases, with 8 bases between. The CDR3 is 13 residues long. Germline lookup yields CDR1 MDHEN and CDR2 SYDVKM. CDR3 sequence reads: CASSLSGGSPLHF. In DNA, the CDR3 is TGTGCCAGCAGTTTATCGGGGGGATCACCCCTCCACTTT.

At least ten counts were recorded for this clonotype. V gene TRBV28 combines with J gene TRBJ1-1; D remains ambiguous. V was trimmed by 11 bases and J by 0 bases, leaving 7 bases between them. CDR3 length equals 11 residues. CDR1 MDHEN and CDR2 SYDVKM come from the germline V gene. The CDR3 spells CAAGLNTEAFF. The CDR3, as DNA: TGTGCCGCGGGCTTGAACACTGAAGCTTTCTTT.

This clonotype was counted between two and nine times. The CDR3 DNA reads TGTGCCAGCAGCCCTACTACTATTTCAGAGCAGTACTTC. It encodes CASSPTTISEQYF. The genes are TRBV7-9 and TRBJ2-7; no reliable D call. Trimming stripped 5 bases from V and 7 bases from J, with 15 bases between. The CDR3 is 13 amino acids. Germline lookup yields CDR1 SEHNR and CDR2 FQNEAQ (reference sequence).

There are many counts of this clonotype. The genes are TRBV6-2 or TRBV6-3 and TRBJ1-5; possible D gene TRBD1, 5 bases. There are 14 residues in the CDR3. Germline V gives CDR1 MNHEY, CDR2 SVGEGT. Trimming cost V 4 bases and J 3 bases, with 10 bases left between them. CDR3 DNA: TGTGCCAGCAGTTCATGGGGCCCCAATCAGCCCCAGCATTTT. It is translated as CASSSWGPNQPQHF.

This clonotype was detected many times. The chain has TRBV12-3 or TRBV12-4 and TRBJ1-5; 7 bases are shared with TRBD1. Losses at the gene ends were 6 bases for V and 0 bases for J; bases not matched to a gene: 5. The CDR3 sequence is 15 residues long. The CDR3 protein is CASSQGQYSNQPQHF. As DNA, the CDR3 is TGTGCCAGCAGCCAGGGACAGTATAGCAATCAGCCCCAGCATTTT.

The sample holds many counts of this clonotype. The chain joins TRBV20-1 to TRBJ1-1; no clear D. The CDR3 loop spans 15 amino acids. The V gene's germline CDR1 is DFQATT and CDR2 SNEGSKA (reference sequence). Trimming took 6 bases from V and 3 from J, leaving 20 bases between them. The CDR3 protein is CSARRFGAWDTEAFF. CDR3 sequence (DNA): TGCAGTGCAAGGAGATTTGGAGCTTGGGACACTGAAGCTTTCTTT.

This clonotype was seen many times. The gene calls are TRBV28 and TRBJ2-2, with 15 bases lining up with TRBD2. Germline lookup yields CDR1 MDHEN and CDR2 SYDVKM. Trimming took 5 bases from V and 8 from J; bases not matched to a gene: 6. The CDR3 loop spans 16 amino acids. The CDR3 here is CASSVSGLAGGGELFF. The CDR3 DNA reads TGTGCCAGCAGTGTGTCGGGACTAGCGGGAGGTGGGGAGCTGTTTTTT.

The V and J genes are TRBV28 and TRBJ2-7; D possibly corresponds to TRBD1 (6 bases). Germline V gene data show CDR1 as MDHEN and CDR2 as SYDVKM. V was pared by 7 bases and J by 6 bases, with 16 bases between. This CDR3 is 13 amino acids long. The CDR3 DNA follows: TGTGCCAGCATTGGGACACCGGGAAGCGAGCAGTACTTC. It is translated as CASIGTPGSEQYF. Full variable domain (remainder filled in from reference TRBV28 and TRBJ2-7): DVKVTQSSRYLVKRTGEKVFLECVQDMDHENMFWYRQDPGLGLRLIYFSYDVKMKEKGDIPEGYSVSREKKERFSLILESASTNQTSMYLCASIGTPGSEQYFGPGTRLTVT.

This clonotype was found a few times. The rearrangement joins TRBV27 to TRBJ2-7; D possibly corresponds to TRBD1 (6 bases). Germline CDR1 and CDR2: MNHEY and SMNVEV (reference sequence). The CDR3 has 16 residues. Trimming stripped 7 bases from V and 3 bases from J, with 22 bases between. This CDR3 is CASKKQGSAQYYEQYF. CDR3 bases: TGTGCCAGCAAAAAACAGGGCTCCGCTCAATACTACGAGCAGTACTTC.

This clonotype has a count of ten or more. The V call is TRBV28, the J call TRBJ2-7, with D possibly TRBD1 on 5 matching bases. Germline CDR1 reads MDHEN; CDR2 reads SYDVKM. The CDR3 is 16 amino acids. Trimming shortened V by 2 bases and J by 6 bases, and 20 bases separated the two germline ends. CDR3 sequence: CASSLEIQGRRGEQYF. The CDR3 DNA sequence: TGTGCCAGCAGTTTAGAGATCCAGGGCAGGCGAGGCGAGCAGTACTTC.

This clonotype was detected many times. This chain links TRBV6-5 with TRBJ1-5; the D gene is possibly TRBD1 (6 bases). Germline values: CDR1 MNHEY, CDR2 SVGAGI. CDR3 size: 14 residues. V lost 7 bases and J 2 bases, leaving 12 bases between the germline ends. This CDR3 reads CASTDAGGNQPQHF. CDR3 coding DNA: TGTGCCAGCACCGACGCAGGGGGCAATCAGCCCCAGCATTTT.

This clonotype was detected ten times or more. This chain links TRBV28 with TRBJ2-7; D uncertain. The CDR3 is made up of 10 amino acids. Germline loops: CDR1 MDHEN, CDR2 SYDVKM. V gave up 10 bases and J gave up 0 bases, with 4 bases separating them. CDR3 loop: CAIGSYEQYF. The CDR3 coding sequence is TGTGCCATCGGCTCCTACGAGCAGTACTTC.

This clonotype was counted many times. The rearrangement joins TRBV15 to TRBJ1-2, with 7 bases fitting TRBD1. The V gene end was trimmed by 7 bases and the J gene end by 4 bases; junction bases not matched to a gene: 12. Germline values: CDR1 LNHNV, CDR2 YYDKDF (reference sequence). The CDR3 extends over 15 amino acids. The DNA for the CDR3 is TGTGCCACCAACCGGGACAGAGAGTCTTTCTATGGCTACACCTTC. This codes for CATNRDRESFYGYTF.

The rearrangement links TRBV25-1 to TRBJ2-7, with 12 bases fitting TRBD2. This CDR3 contains 17 residues. The germline V gene has CDR1 MGHDK and CDR2 SYGVNS. Trimming at V came to 3 bases and at J to 5 bases, leaving 11 bases not matched to a gene. CDR3 in DNA: TGTGCCAGCAGTGACCTCCAAACTAGCGGGAGGCCCGACGAGCAGTACTTC. Residues: CASSDLQTSGRPDEQYF.

The chain carries TRBV10-1 and TRBJ2-5; tentative D call: TRBD1 (5 bases). The germline V and J ends were trimmed by 6 bases and 2 bases, with 13 bases remaining between them. Germline CDR1 WNHNN, CDR2 SYGVQD (reference sequence). The CDR3 extends over 14 amino acids. In DNA, the CDR3 is TGCGCCAGCAGCCCTGGGGCCGGACAAGAGACCCAGTACTTC. Translating it yields CASSPGAGQETQYF.

This clonotype was counted many times. The gene calls are TRBV20-1 and TRBJ1-1; perhaps TRBD1 as D (5 bases). The V gene's germline CDR1 is DFQATT and CDR2 SNEGSKA (reference sequence). The CDR3 is 15 residues long. Trimming removed 0 bases from V and 0 bases from J, with 11 bases in between. As DNA, the CDR3 is TGCAGTGCTAGAGATTTCAGGGCAATGAACACTGAAGCTTTCTTT. This codes for CSARDFRAMNTEAFF.

The table lists this clonotype with a few counts. V gene TRBV5-1 combines with J gene TRBJ2-7; 8 nucleotides line up with TRBD1. CDR3 length: 16 residues. CDR1 is SGHRS and CDR2 is YFSETQ in the germline V gene. J was trimmed by 1 base and V by 0 bases; bases with no gene match: 6. This chain's CDR3 is CASSLARQGASYEQYF. The CDR3 DNA is TGCGCCAGCAGCTTGGCTCGGCAGGGGGCTTCCTACGAGCAGTACTTC.

In its sample, this clonotype was seen a few times. This CDR3 reads CASSSSYWGQGFPPNEKLFF. CDR3 in DNA: TGTGCCAGCAGCTCCTCATACTGGGGACAGGGATTCCCCCCTAATGAAAAACTGTTTTTT. The V gene is TRBV7-1, the J gene TRBJ1-4, with 9 bases aligning to TRBD1. TRBV7-1 is classed as an ORF, of uncertain function. J was trimmed by 3 bases and V by 3 bases; bases with no gene match: 17. This CDR3 has 20 residues.

This clonotype was counted at least ten times. J is TRBJ2-5 and V is TRBV6-2 or TRBV6-3, with a possible D match to TRBD2 (5 bases). The V end lost 6 bases, the J end lost 6 bases, and 11 bases lay between the germline ends. Germline CDR1 MNHEY, CDR2 SVGEGT. CDR3 size: 12 residues. The CDR3 here is CASRTIEKTQYF. The CDR3 DNA sequence: TGTGCCAGCAGGACTATTGAGAAGACCCAGTACTTC.